This TCR beta chain derives from a study of cytomegalovirus exposure and HLA in healthy donors. Overall study context: Sequencing of 150 million to 200 million T cells in an earlier analysis found around 100 million unique TCR beta sequences.

V dropped 2 bases and J dropped 4; count of bases not matched to a gene: 0. This CDR3 region has 15 residues. Germline V gene data show CDR1 as SGHDN and CDR2 as FVKESK. The PCR used 60 Vbeta and 13 Jbeta primers. Libraries were prepared by immunoSEQ multiplex PCR; TCRdb keeps only in-frame clonotypes and omits some of them. This listing includes about 88,000 clones. The sequenced sample consisted of PBMCs. The chain has TRBV14 and TRBJ2-1; 12 bases line up with TRBD2. This receptor was obtained from a girl aged 10-17 years in good health and CMV-seropositive. CDR3 DNA: TGTGCCAGCAGCCAACTAGCGGGGGGGTACAATGAGCAGTTCTTC. It encodes CASSQLAGGYNEQFF.